The subject of this entry is one TCR beta chain. This clonotype has at least ten counts. The target of this receptor is not known. Per-nucleotide qualities are absent, and no much larger clonotype sits a single base away. The record originates from a study of tumor and adjacent non-tumor tissue in lung cancer (dated by TCRdb to the late 2010s). With respect to the entire study: The cohort included eleven to twelve adenocarcinoma, 2 squamous cell carcinoma and 1 small cell lung cancer patients. For each patient, one tumor sample and one normal lung sample were taken, giving some 33 paired specimens that underwent TCRbeta CDR3 sequencing. Among the approximately 15 patients, ages ranged from roughly 31 to 80 years, 10 were men and 5 were women, and disease was TNM stage I to III. Using bulk TCRbeta repertoires from around 15 lung cancer patients, the study set lung tumor tissue side by side with matched distant non-tumor lung tissue. Sequencing generated a total of about 130,000,000 productive TCRbeta reads, averaging around 4.3 million reads per sample. The study at large found these results: Significantly higher TCR diversity (inverse Simpson) was observed in tumor tissue than in normal lung tissue (roughly 470 vs 170, P = 0.0075, Mann-Whitney U test). With only approximately 16 patients in the cohort, the authors noted that larger samples and more detailed clinical data are needed. A significantly larger cumulative share of the repertoire was made up by the top 100 clones in normal lung than in tumor tissue. Peripheral blood was not sequenced, so blood TCRbeta repertoires in these lung cancer patients were not examined. Neither the sequencing platform nor unique molecular identifiers are mentioned in the methods. TCR diversity was significantly higher in younger patients, and higher tumor TCR diversity was associated with shorter overall and disease-free survival.

Receptor libraries were prepared by multiplex PCR. Sequencing used an Illumina HiSeq 2500. TCRbeta libraries were constructed through three rounds of nested PCR with primers (Table S4) according to protocols adapted from ARM-PCR. Before sequencing, PCR products in the 200-500 bp range were cut out of the gel and cleaned up using the QIAquick gel extraction kit. On the authors' methods: Reads were cleaned with Trimmomatic, merged with FLASH into complete CDR3 sequences, and assigned to V(D)J germline segments with MiTCR. VDJtools was used to compute clonal diversity as the inverse Simpson's index. In-frame sequences lacking a premature stop codon were counted as productive reads. TCRdb applied fastp at Q25 and MiXCR to the public reads, then kept only in-frame beta chains. Rows merge per CDR3 protein into single entries with the most common DNA and genes. The V and J calls shown here were made by TCRdb, not taken from the authors' results. In all, the sample holds about 85,000 distinct CDR3 sequences, and around 57% of those were seen once. The top ten constitute around 15% of the sample.

RNA was isolated from bulk unsorted tissue, and RNA quality was assessed with a NanoDrop ND-1000 and an Agilent 2100. Newly diagnosed lung cancer patients without prior chemotherapy who had been admitted for thoracic surgery in China between August and November 2014 were enrolled as donors. Patients with previous radiotherapy or chemotherapy, or with another concurrent cancer, were excluded from the study. Surgical tissue pieces of about 1-2.2 cm3 were preserved in RNAlater solution and were kept at -80 degrees C until use. Its CDR3 holds 12 amino acids, cysteine through phenylalanine. The kept DNA is CDR3 alone, 36 bases in frame from the first base. CDR1 SGHKS and CDR2 YYEKEE were looked up in the germline V gene (reference sequence). V sheds 4 bases and J sheds 10 bases, leaving 14 bases between their ends.

The receptor's source is a man between 65 and 80 years old with non-small cell lung cancer. The specimen was lung tumor tissue. The chain uses TRBV5-5 and TRBJ1-2; the D segment cannot be called with confidence. For the CDR3, the sequence is CASSTLVGVYTF. Read as DNA, the sequence is TGTGCCAGCAGCACCCTCGTCGGGGTCTACACCTTC.